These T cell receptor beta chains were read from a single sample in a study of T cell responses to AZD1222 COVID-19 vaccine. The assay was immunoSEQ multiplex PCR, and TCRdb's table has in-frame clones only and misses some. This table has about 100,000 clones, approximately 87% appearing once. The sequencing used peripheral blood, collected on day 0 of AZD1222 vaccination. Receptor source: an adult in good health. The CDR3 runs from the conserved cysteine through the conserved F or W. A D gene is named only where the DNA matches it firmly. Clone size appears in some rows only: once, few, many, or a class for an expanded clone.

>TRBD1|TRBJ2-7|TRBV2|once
CASQDGQGGEQYF
TGTGCCAGCCAGGACGGACAGGGAGGAGAGCAGTACTTC
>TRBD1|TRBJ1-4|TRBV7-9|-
CASSRTGGNEKLFF
TGTGCCAGCAGCCGGACAGGGGGTAATGAAAAACTGTTTTTT
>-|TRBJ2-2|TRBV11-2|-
CASSPTNTGELFF
TGTGCCAGCAGCCCTACGAACACCGGGGAGCTGTTTTTT
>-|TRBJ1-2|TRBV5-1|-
CASSLAPGTTRDGYTF
TGCGCCAGCAGCTTGGCCCCCGGGACAACGAGGGATGGCTACACCTTC
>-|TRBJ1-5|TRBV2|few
CASRAGSQPQHF
TGTGCCAGCAGAGCAGGGTCCCAGCCCCAGCATTTT
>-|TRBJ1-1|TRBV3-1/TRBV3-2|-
CASSLQGTLNTEAFF
TGTGCCAGCAGCCTTCAAGGCACTCTGAACACTGAAGCTTTCTTT
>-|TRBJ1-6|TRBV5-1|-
CASSVEGSFNSPLHF
TGCGCCAGCAGCGTGGAGGGCTCCTTTAATTCACCCCTCCACTTT
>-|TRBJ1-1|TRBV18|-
CASSADRSNTEAFF
TGTGCCAGCTCGGCAGACAGATCGAACACTGAAGCTTTCTTT
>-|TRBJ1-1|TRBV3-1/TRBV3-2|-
CASSQDGNKGTEAFF
TGTGCCAGCAGCCAAGACGGTAACAAGGGCACTGAAGCTTTCTTT
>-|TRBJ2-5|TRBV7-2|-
CASSLGVEETQYF
TGTGCCAGCAGCTTAGGAGTAGAGGAGACCCAGTACTTC
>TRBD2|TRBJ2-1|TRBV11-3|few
CASSGTSGSSYNEQFF
TGTGCCAGCAGCGGGACTAGCGGGAGCTCCTACAATGAGCAGTTCTTC
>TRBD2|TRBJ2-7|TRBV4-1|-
CASSQSGPILAGDLEQYF
TGCGCCAGCAGCCAATCCGGACCAATTCTAGCGGGCGACCTCGAGCAGTACTTC
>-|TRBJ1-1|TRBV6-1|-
CASSERRASNGMNTEAFF
TGTGCCAGCAGTGAGCGACGGGCCTCAAACGGAATGAACACTGAAGCTTTCTTT
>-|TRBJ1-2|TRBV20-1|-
CSANPGYGYTF
TGCAGTGCTAACCCGGGATATGGCTACACCTTC
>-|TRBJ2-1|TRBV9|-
CASSVEANPHNEQFF
TGTGCCAGCAGCGTAGAGGCCAACCCACACAATGAGCAGTTCTTC
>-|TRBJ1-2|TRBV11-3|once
CASSPGTTGGTYGYTF
TGTGCCAGCAGTCCCGGGACGACCGGTGGGACCTATGGCTACACCTTC
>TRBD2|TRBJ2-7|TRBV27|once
CASSLSANTGGSSYEQYF
TGTGCCAGCAGTTTATCGGCCAACACGGGGGGGAGCTCCTACGAGCAGTACTTC
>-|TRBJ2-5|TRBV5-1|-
CASSLSEGKQETQYF
TGCGCCAGCAGCTTGTCGGAGGGGAAGCAAGAGACCCAGTACTTC
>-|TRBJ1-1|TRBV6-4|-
CASSRTADTEAFF
TGTGCCAGCAGTAGGACCGCCGACACTGAAGCTTTCTTT
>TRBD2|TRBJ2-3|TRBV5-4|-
CASGLRGVGTDTQYF
TGTGCCAGCGGCCTTCGGGGGGTTGGTACAGATACGCAGTATTTT
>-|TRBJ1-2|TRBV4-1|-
CASSQVMDNGYTF
TGCGCCAGCAGCCAAGTGATGGATAATGGCTACACCTTC
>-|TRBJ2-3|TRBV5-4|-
CASSNMGPDTQYF
TGTGCCAGCAGCAACATGGGACCAGATACGCAGTATTTT
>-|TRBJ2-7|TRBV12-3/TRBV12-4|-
CASSGLPYEQYF
TGTGCCAGCAGTGGACTCCCCTACGAGCAGTACTTC
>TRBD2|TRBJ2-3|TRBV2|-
CASSASGGLTDTQYF
TGTGCCAGCAGTGCTAGCGGGGGGCTTACAGATACGCAGTATTTT
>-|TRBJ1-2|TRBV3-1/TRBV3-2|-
CASSQDRRSGYTF
TGTGCCAGCAGCCAAGATCGTAGATCTGGCTACACCTTC
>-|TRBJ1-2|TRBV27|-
CASSNDGWGYTF
TGTGCCAGCAGTAACGACGGATGGGGCTACACCTTC
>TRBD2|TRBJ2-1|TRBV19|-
CASSNSGSLLGNEQFF
TGTGCCAGTAGCAATAGCGGGAGTCTTCTGGGCAATGAGCAGTTCTTC
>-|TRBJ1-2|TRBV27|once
CASSPRTRNYGYTF
TGTGCCAGCAGTCCGAGGACACGCAACTATGGCTACACCTTC